This T cell receptor beta chain originates from a study of blood T cell repertoires in COVID-19. Study-level information: PBMCs, B-cell-depleted T cells, or T cells were the source of the cDNA or gDNA that made up the material.

This CDR3 has 12 residues. Trimming stripped 5 bases from V and 3 bases from J, with 7 bases between. Germline CDR1 SGHAT, CDR2 FQNNGV. Authors' data handling: Using reference gene primer amplification, nucleated cell counts were estimated. TCRdb keeps only in-frame clones here, not all; method: immunoSEQ multiplex PCR. V, J and clone size reflect that table, while D and trimming were determined from the DNA. The profile covers about 190,000 clones, with about 91% appearing a single time and 4% to 5% taken by the ten largest. In its sample, this clone ranks as medium-sized. The genes are TRBV11-2 and TRBJ1-1, with no clear D. This TCR was sampled from a young woman with acute or convalescent COVID-19. Sequenced: peripheral blood. The CDR3 bases are TGTGCCAGCAGCCCCGGGTACACTGAAGCTTTCTTT. This encodes CASSPGYTEAFF.